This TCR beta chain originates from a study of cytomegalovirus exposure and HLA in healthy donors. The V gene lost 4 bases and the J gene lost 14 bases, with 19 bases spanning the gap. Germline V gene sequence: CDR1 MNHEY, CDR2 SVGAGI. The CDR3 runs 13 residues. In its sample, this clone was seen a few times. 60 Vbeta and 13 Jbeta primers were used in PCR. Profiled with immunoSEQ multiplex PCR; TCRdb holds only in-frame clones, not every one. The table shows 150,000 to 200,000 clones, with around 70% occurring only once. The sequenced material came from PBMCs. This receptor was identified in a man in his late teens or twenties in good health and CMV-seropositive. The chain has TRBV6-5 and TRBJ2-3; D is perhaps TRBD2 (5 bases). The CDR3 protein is CASSSNLEGRSYF. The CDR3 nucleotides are TGTGCCAGCAGTTCCAACCTAGAGGGCCGGTCGTATTTT.